These T cell receptor beta chains were read from a single sample in a study of shared clonotypes between healthy human individuals. The assay was immunoSEQ multiplex PCR, and TCRdb's table has in-frame clones only and misses some. The table lists about a million clones, roughly 80% of them singletons, with almost 0.9% in the top ten. The source material was memory CD4+ T cells from PBMCs. The receptor source for this set is a man aged 18-30 years in good health. Some clones in this sample may be carry-over from other donors' samples. The CDR3 runs from the conserved cysteine through the conserved F or W. The D gene is left open where the match is weak. Clone size is given for some rows only: seen once, a few or many times, or a class if the clone is expanded.

J gene: TRBJ2-1
D gene: .
clone size: once
V gene: TRBV29-1
CDR3 protein: CSVGSGYNEQFF

J gene: TRBJ2-7
D gene: TRBD2
clone size: few
V gene: TRBV29-1
CDR3 protein: CSVALAGLREQYF

J gene: TRBJ2-3
D gene: TRBD2
clone size: .
V gene: TRBV10-1
CDR3 protein: CASRGLAVRPRADTQYF

J gene: TRBJ1-4
D gene: .
clone size: once
V gene: TRBV5-1
CDR3 protein: CASSRGDATNEKLFF

J gene: TRBJ1-1
D gene: .
clone size: .
V gene: TRBV7-8
CDR3 protein: CASSRTVIGGDTEAFF

J gene: TRBJ1-5
D gene: .
clone size: .
V gene: TRBV18
CDR3 protein: CASSPTYDPRGNQPQHF

J gene: TRBJ2-6
D gene: .
clone size: once
V gene: TRBV21-1
CDR3 protein: CASSKTDRANVLTF

J gene: TRBJ1-2
D gene: .
clone size: few
V gene: TRBV6-5
CDR3 protein: CASGDGDYGYTF

J gene: TRBJ2-1
D gene: .
clone size: once
V gene: TRBV11-3
CDR3 protein: CASSLEGGFSYNEQFF

J gene: TRBJ2-5
D gene: .
clone size: .
V gene: TRBV7-9
CDR3 protein: CASSRGLLGETQYF

J gene: TRBJ2-1
D gene: TRBD1
clone size: .
V gene: TRBV10-3
CDR3 protein: CAISAPGQGNYNEQFF

J gene: TRBJ1-6
D gene: .
clone size: .
V gene: TRBV10-3
CDR3 protein: CAISDANQALHF

J gene: TRBJ1-5
D gene: .
clone size: .
V gene: TRBV4-3
CDR3 protein: CASSQDRGQPQHF

J gene: TRBJ2-7
D gene: .
clone size: .
V gene: TRBV18
CDR3 protein: CASSQPGQGLTYEQYF

J gene: TRBJ2-3
D gene: TRBD1
clone size: .
V gene: TRBV7-9
CDR3 protein: CASSPDRVTDTQYF

J gene: TRBJ2-5
D gene: .
clone size: .
V gene: TRBV7-2
CDR3 protein: CASSRRAQKETQYF

J gene: TRBJ2-7
D gene: TRBD2
clone size: .
V gene: TRBV28
CDR3 protein: CAVTGGTSGMASYEQYF

J gene: TRBJ2-2
D gene: .
clone size: .
V gene: TRBV11-3
CDR3 protein: CASSPRGGRELFF

J gene: TRBJ1-1
D gene: .
clone size: few
V gene: TRBV5-4
CDR3 protein: CASSLKYRVDTEAFF

J gene: TRBJ1-5
D gene: .
clone size: .
V gene: TRBV5-1
CDR3 protein: CATSAGPNQPQHF